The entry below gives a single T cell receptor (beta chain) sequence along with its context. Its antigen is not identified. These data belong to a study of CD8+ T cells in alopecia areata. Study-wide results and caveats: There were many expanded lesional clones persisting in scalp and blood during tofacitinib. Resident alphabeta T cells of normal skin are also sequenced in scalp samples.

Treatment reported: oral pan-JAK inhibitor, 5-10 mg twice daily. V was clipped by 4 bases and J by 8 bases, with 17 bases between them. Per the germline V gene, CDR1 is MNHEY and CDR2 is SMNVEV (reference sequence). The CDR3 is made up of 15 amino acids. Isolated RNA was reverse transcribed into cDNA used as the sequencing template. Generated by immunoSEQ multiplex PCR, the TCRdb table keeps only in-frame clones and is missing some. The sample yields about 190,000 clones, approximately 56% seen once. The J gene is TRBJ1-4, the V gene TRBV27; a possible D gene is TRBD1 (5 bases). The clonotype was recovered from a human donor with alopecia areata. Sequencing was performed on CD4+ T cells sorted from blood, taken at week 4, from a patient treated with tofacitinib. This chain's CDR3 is CASSSGDLGGEKLFF. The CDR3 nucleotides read TGTGCCAGCAGTTCCGGGGACCTTGGCGGCGAAAAACTGTTTTTT.